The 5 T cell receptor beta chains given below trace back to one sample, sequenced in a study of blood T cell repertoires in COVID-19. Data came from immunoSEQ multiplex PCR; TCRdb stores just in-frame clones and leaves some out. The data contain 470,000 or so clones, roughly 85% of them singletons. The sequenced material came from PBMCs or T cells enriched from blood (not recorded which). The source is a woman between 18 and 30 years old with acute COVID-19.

In nucleotides, the CDR3 is TGTGCAAGTCGACCCGGACTAGCGGGACTCTATAAAAACACCGGGGAGCTGTTTTTT. This codes for CASRPGLAGLYKNTGELFF. The J gene is TRBJ2-2, the V gene TRBV12-2; the table's D call, TRBD2, was not checked against the DNA. TRBV12-2 is a known pseudogene. The CDR3 sequence is 19 residues long.

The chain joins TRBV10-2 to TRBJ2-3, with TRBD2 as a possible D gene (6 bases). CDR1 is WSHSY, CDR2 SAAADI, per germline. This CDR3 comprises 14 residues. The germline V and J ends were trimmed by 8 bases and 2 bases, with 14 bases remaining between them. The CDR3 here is CASGVAEVTDTQYF. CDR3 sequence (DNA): TGCGCCAGCGGGGTAGCGGAAGTCACAGATACGCAGTATTTT.

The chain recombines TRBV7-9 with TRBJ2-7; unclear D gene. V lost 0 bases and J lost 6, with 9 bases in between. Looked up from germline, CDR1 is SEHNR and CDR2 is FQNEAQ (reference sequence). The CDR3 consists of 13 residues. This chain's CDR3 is CASSLASRSEQYF. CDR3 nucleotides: TGTGCCAGCAGCTTAGCTTCCCGGTCCGAGCAGTACTTC.

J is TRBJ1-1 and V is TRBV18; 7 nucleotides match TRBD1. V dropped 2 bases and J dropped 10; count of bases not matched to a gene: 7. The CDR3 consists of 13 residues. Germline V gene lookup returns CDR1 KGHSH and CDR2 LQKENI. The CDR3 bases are TGTGCCAGCTCACCAGGGACAGAACCAGGAGCTTTCTTT. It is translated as CASSPGTEPGAFF. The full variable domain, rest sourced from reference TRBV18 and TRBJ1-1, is NAGVMQNPRHLVRRRGQEARLRCSPMKGHSHVYWYRQLPEEGLKFMVYLQKENIIDESGMPKERFSAEFPKEGPSILRIQQVVRGDSAAYFCASSPGTEPGAFFGQGTRLTVV.

The CDR3 DNA reads TGTGCCAGCAGTTTACGGGCAGGGCGAACTGAAGCTTTCTTT. Protein: CASSLRAGRTEAFF. The chain couples TRBV27 to TRBJ1-1; tentatively, D is TRBD1 (5 bases). The V gene's germline CDR1 is MNHEY and CDR2 SMNVEV (reference sequence). V lost 2 bases and J 5 bases, leaving 12 bases between the germline ends. The CDR3 covers 14 residues.